The 21 T cell receptor beta chains presented below share a single source sample, sequenced in a study of graft-versus-host responses after intestinal transplantation. The assay was immunoSEQ multiplex PCR, and TCRdb's table has in-frame clones only and misses some. This sample carries around 30,000 clones, 70% to 90% of them seen once, and the ten largest clones take more than 9%. The sequencing here drew on PBMCs, taken around 460 days after intestinal transplantation. The receptors were sampled from a human patient who received an intestinal transplant, so some T cells may come from the graft donor.

The rearrangement links TRBV5-4 to TRBJ2-2; D ambiguous. CDR1 and CDR2 (germline): SGHNT, YYREEE (reference sequence). The V gene lost 3 bases and the J gene lost 5 bases, with 8 bases spanning the gap. This CDR3 has 13 residues. CDR3 protein: CASSWTLTGELFF. CDR3 coding DNA: TGTGCCAGCAGCTGGACCTTGACCGGGGAGCTGTTTTTT. The full variable domain, with the rest looked up from reference TRBV5-4 and TRBJ2-2, is ETGVTQSPTHLIKTRGQQVTLRCSSQSGHNTVSWYQQALGQGPQFIFQYYREEENGRGNFPPRFSGLQFPNYSSELNVNALELDDSALYLCASSWTLTGELFFGEGSRLTVL.

The V and J genes are TRBV7-3 and TRBJ2-4; weak D call: TRBD1 (6 bases). This CDR3 spans 14 amino acids. V shed 6 bases and J shed 3 bases, with 12 bases lying between them. The germline CDR1 and CDR2 sequences are SGHTA and FQGTGA. CDR3 region: CASSQDSFKNIQYF. The CDR3 DNA follows: TGTGCCAGCAGTCAGGACAGCTTCAAAAACATTCAGTACTTC.

This rearrangement joins TRBV11-2 to TRBJ1-6; the match to TRBD1 covers 9 bases. CDR1 and CDR2 from the germline V gene are SGHAT and FQNNGV. The CDR3 totals 13 residues. V lost 4 bases, J lost 9 bases, and 1 base stayed unmatched. The CDR3 reads CASSSDRGSPLHF. The CDR3 region has the DNA TGTGCCAGCAGCTCGGACAGGGGTTCACCCCTCCACTTT.

The table lists this clone with a few counts. This chain uses TRBV9 with TRBJ1-1; D unresolved. Per the germline V gene, CDR1 is SGDLS and CDR2 is YYNGEE. This CDR3 is built from 13 residues. Trimming pared 0 bases from V and 3 bases from J, leaving 6 bases between. The CDR3 loop is CASSVDGDTEAFF. The CDR3 nucleotides are TGTGCCAGCAGCGTAGACGGGGACACTGAAGCTTTCTTT.

The chain is built from TRBV7-9 and TRBJ1-3, with D tentatively TRBD1 (5 bases). Germline loops: CDR1 SEHNR, CDR2 FQNEAQ (reference sequence). CDR3 length: 15 amino acids. Trimming pared 7 bases from V and 5 bases from J, leaving 18 bases between. The CDR3 is CASTRGDGARNTIYF. The CDR3 DNA follows: TGTGCCAGCACCCGCGGGGACGGAGCGCGAAACACCATATATTTT.

This clone was seen a single time. The J gene is TRBJ1-6, the V gene TRBV6-5; no definite D call. Germline CDR1 and CDR2: MNHEY and SVGAGI. The CDR3 length is 14 residues. Trimming shortened V by 2 bases and J by 12 bases, and 14 bases separated the two germline ends. The CDR3 DNA is TGTGCCAGCAGTTACGGGTACCTCCTTGGACCCCTCCACTTT. Translating gives CASSYGYLLGPLHF.

The chain employs TRBV6-5 and TRBJ1-1; no firm D call. V was cut by 1 base and J by 4 bases, with 10 bases left in between. CDR1 and CDR2 (germline): MNHEY, SVGAGI. The CDR3 is made up of 14 amino acids. CDR3 nucleotide sequence: TGTGCCAGCAGTTACTTGCAGTTCGGCACTGAAGCTTTCTTT. Translation gives CASSYLQFGTEAFF.

This rearrangement joins TRBV7-2 to TRBJ1-1; D unresolved. V gave up 3 bases and J gave up 5 bases, with 13 bases separating them. CDR3 length equals 14 residues. Germline loops: CDR1 SGHTA, CDR2 FQGNSA. CDR3 loop: CASSLVQSYTEAFF. The CDR3 DNA reads as TGTGCCAGCAGCTTGGTACAGTCCTATACTGAAGCTTTCTTT.

The chain's CDR3 is CATRKEMNQPQHF. CDR3 DNA sequence: TGTGCCACCCGGAAAGAAATGAATCAGCCCCAGCATTTT. This rearrangement joins TRBV15 to TRBJ1-5, with D hard to call. V was cut by 8 bases and J by 4 bases, with 12 bases left in between. This CDR3 region has 13 residues. Germline V lookup: CDR1 LNHNV, CDR2 YYDKDF (reference sequence).

The chain is built from TRBV7-2 and TRBJ1-2; a weak D match, TRBD1 (6 bases). In germline, CDR1 is SGHTA, CDR2 FQGNSA. V was cut by 5 bases and J by 1 base, with 11 bases left in between. There are 14 residues in the CDR3. This CDR3 reads CASSLLDSNYGYTF. The CDR3 DNA follows: TGTGCCAGCAGCCTCCTGGACAGTAACTATGGCTACACCTTC. Complete variable domain (other parts from reference TRBV7-2 and TRBJ1-2): GAGVSQSPSNKVTEKGKDVELRCDPISGHTALYWYRQSLGQGLEFLIYFQGNSAPDKSGLPSDRFSAERTGGSVSTLTIQRTQQEDSAVYLCASSLLDSNYGYTFGSGTRLTVV.

This clone was found once. This chain joins TRBV2 and TRBJ2-7; 9 positions agree with TRBD1. This CDR3 is built from 14 residues. Germline-derived CDR1 and CDR2 are SNHLY and FYNNEI. The V segment lost 6 bases and the J segment 6 bases; nucleotides outside the gene matches: 9. The CDR3 here is CASRNRGRTGEQYF. Here the CDR3 DNA reads TGTGCCAGCAGAAACAGGGGGCGGACGGGCGAGCAGTACTTC.

J is TRBJ1-2 and V is TRBV18, with 9 positions matching TRBD1. The ends lost 6 bases at V and 4 bases at J; junction bases unmatched: 9. CDR1 KGHSH and CDR2 LQKENI come from the germline V gene. This CDR3 is 15 amino acids long. Here the CDR3 DNA reads TGTGCCAGCTCGGCCCGGGACAGGGAGGGCTATGGCTACACCTTC. It codes for CASSARDREGYGYTF.

CDR3 coding DNA: TGTGCCTGGAGTGTACAAGGGGTTTTTGGCTACACCTTC. Translating gives CAWSVQGVFGYTF. The chain uses TRBV30 and TRBJ1-2, with D possibly being TRBD1 (5 bases). The CDR3 is 13 residues long. V lost 0 bases and J 7 bases, leaving 12 bases between the germline ends. CDR1 is GTSNPN and CDR2 is SVGIG in the germline V gene (reference sequence).

The rearrangement joins TRBV7-7 to TRBJ2-7, with a tentative D call TRBD2 (6 bases). V lost 1 base and J 4 bases, leaving 14 bases between the germline ends. The CDR3 totals 15 residues. Germline V gene lookup returns CDR1 SSHAT and CDR2 FNYEAQ (reference sequence). CDR3 loop: CASSLVWVLAYEQYF. The DNA of the CDR3 is TGTGCCAGCAGCTTAGTCTGGGTACTAGCTTACGAGCAGTACTTC.

V usage is TRBV5-1 and J usage is TRBJ1-1; D not certain. This CDR3 is 14 amino acids long. CDR1 and CDR2 from the germline V gene are SGHRS and YFSETQ. The V and J ends lost 4 bases and 3 bases respectively, with 13 bases between them. CDR3 protein: CASSLTEGDTEAFF. The DNA for the CDR3 is TGCGCCAGCAGCCTGACCGAGGGAGACACTGAAGCTTTCTTT. Complete variable domain (other parts from reference TRBV5-1 and TRBJ1-1): KAGVTQTPRYLIKTRGQQVTLSCSPISGHRSVSWYQQTPGQGLQFLFEYFSETQRNKGNFPGRFSGRQFSNSRSEMNVSTLELGDSALYLCASSLTEGDTEAFFGQGTRLTVV.

J is TRBJ2-7 and V is TRBV11-2; 11 bases agree with TRBD1. Unmatched junction bases numbered 14, after V lost 6 bases and J lost 7 bases. This CDR3 is 16 amino acids long. CDR1 and CDR2 from the germline V gene are SGHAT and FQNNGV. CDR3 sequence reads: CASSPPTGQGVREQYF. The CDR3 region has the DNA TGTGCCAGCAGTCCGCCGACGGGACAGGGGGTGCGGGAGCAGTACTTC.

The rearrangement links TRBV15 to TRBJ1-1, with 7 bases aligning to TRBD1. CDR1 and CDR2 (germline): LNHNV, YYDKDF (reference sequence). V lost 5 bases to trimming and J lost 1 base; unmatched junction nucleotides: 4. The CDR3 extends over 14 amino acids. In DNA form, the CDR3 reads TGTGCCACCAGCCTGGGACAGCCGAACACTGAAGCTTTCTTT. It translates to CATSLGQPNTEAFF.

V gene TRBV9 combines with J gene TRBJ2-1; 7 bases align to TRBD2. The J segment lost 6 bases and the V segment lost 0 bases, leaving 6 bases of the junction unmatched. Germline V gene sequence: CDR1 SGDLS, CDR2 YYNGEE. The CDR3 sequence is 15 residues long. The DNA of the CDR3 is TGTGCCAGCAGCGTAGAGGGGAGGGGTGTCAATGAGCAGTTCTTC. Amino acids: CASSVEGRGVNEQFF.

The chain carries TRBV29-1 and TRBJ1-1; no reliable D call. Trimming stripped 6 bases from V and 8 bases from J, with 19 bases between. Germline V gene data show CDR1 as SQVTM and CDR2 as ANQGSEA. This CDR3 region has 13 residues. The CDR3 nucleotides are TGCAGCGTGGAGATGAATTTGGCGGCGGAAGCTTTCTTT. Translation gives CSVEMNLAAEAFF.

The J gene is TRBJ1-2, the V gene TRBV12-5; possibly TRBD1 for D (5 bases). Germline V CDR1 and CDR2: LGHNT, FRNRAP. The CDR3 is 18 residues long. V was cut by 0 bases and J by 2 bases, with 19 bases left in between. The CDR3 nucleotides read TGTGCTAGTGGTTTGGTAGCGAAAGGAGGGACCCCAAACTATGGCTACACCTTC. This encodes CASGLVAKGGTPNYGYTF.

CDR3 amino acids: CASSDPTYGYTF. The CDR3, as DNA: TGTGCCAGCAGTGATCCAACCTATGGCTACACCTTC. V usage is TRBV2 and J usage is TRBJ1-2; D remains ambiguous. The ends were cut back, 3 bases at V and 4 bases at J, with 6 bases in the middle. The CDR3 is 12 amino acids. Germline values: CDR1 SNHLY, CDR2 FYNNEI.